The 28 T cell receptor beta chains in this list originate from one sample, sequenced in a study of T-cell memory formation after mild COVID-19. TCRdb used MiXCR to reprocess the 5' RACE reads, holding one entry per CDR3 protein. The sample holds approximately 300,000 distinct CDR3 sequences, around a sixth seen once. Material: PBMCs or a T cell subset sorted from them (not recorded which). These receptors were collected from a young man who had mild COVID-19 (a few samples of this study predate the infection). Cell type and time point are not known.

The chain carries TRBV4-1 and TRBJ1-1, with D possibly being TRBD1 (6 bases). Germline CDR1 reads MGHRA; CDR2 reads YSYEKL. Trimming pared 3 bases from V and 0 bases from J, leaving 23 bases between. The CDR3 has 19 amino acids. CDR3 region: CASSHPGGGGRILNTEAFF. CDR3 nucleotide sequence: TGCGCCAGCAGCCACCCCGGAGGCGGGGGGCGAATTCTGAACACTGAAGCTTTCTTT.

This clonotype was recorded a few times. The gene calls are TRBV27 and TRBJ2-3; 7 bases line up with TRBD2. The ends lost 7 bases at V and 0 bases at J; junction bases unmatched: 7. CDR1 is MNHEY and CDR2 is SMNVEV in the germline V gene (reference sequence). The CDR3 contains 15 residues. CDR3 amino acids: CASTPVRGSTDTQYF. The CDR3 DNA sequence: TGTGCCAGCACCCCCGTGCGGGGGAGCACAGATACGCAGTATTTT.

This clonotype has a handful of counts. V usage is TRBV20-1 and J usage is TRBJ2-3, with D unclear. This CDR3 has 13 amino acids. The ends were cut back, 3 bases at V and 5 bases at J, with 12 bases in the middle. Germline assignment: CDR1 DFQATT and CDR2 SNEGSKA (reference sequence). The CDR3 region is CSASVTGGDTQYF. DNA of the CDR3: TGCAGTGCTAGCGTCACGGGTGGAGATACGCAGTATTTT.

The table lists this clonotype with a few counts. The CDR3 sequence is CASSQGWGRGETQYF. CDR3 nucleotides: TGTGCCAGCAGCCAAGGATGGGGCCGGGGGGAGACCCAGTACTTC. The rearrangement links TRBV3-1 to TRBJ2-5; the D gene is possibly TRBD2 (6 bases). V was trimmed by 1 base and J by 5 bases, leaving 14 bases between them. From germline, CDR1 is LGHDT and CDR2 YNNKEL (reference sequence). The CDR3 spans 15 residues.

This clonotype was detected only a few times. The V call is TRBV18, the J call TRBJ2-3; D unresolved. Trimming removed 0 bases at V and 1 base at J, with 11 bases between. The CDR3 has 16 amino acids. Germline CDR1 and CDR2: KGHSH and LQKENI. The CDR3 spells CASSPPRVGGTDTQYF. The CDR3, as DNA: TGTGCCAGCTCACCACCACGAGTGGGTGGCACAGATACGCAGTATTTT.

This clonotype has at least ten counts. This sequence joins TRBV7-2 and TRBJ2-3, with D perhaps assigned TRBD1 or TRBD2 (5 bases each). Germline CDR1 SGHTA, CDR2 FQGNSA. V lost 1 base and J 7 bases, leaving 12 bases between the germline ends. The CDR3 spans 14 residues. In nucleotides, the CDR3 is TGTGCCAGCAGCTTAGAGGTGGGACGGAATACGCAGTATTTT. Its translation: CASSLEVGRNTQYF.

J is TRBJ1-2 and V is TRBV4-2; D remains ambiguous. Trimming removed 2 bases at V and 0 bases at J, with 4 bases between. Germline V gene data show CDR1 as LGHNA and CDR2 as YNFKEQ. This CDR3 is built from 13 residues. The CDR3 bases are TGTGCCAGCAGCCAATTGACTAACTATGGCTACACCTTC. This encodes CASSQLTNYGYTF.

CDR3 bases: TGTGCCAGCAGCCAGGGACCCTCGTCCCGCTACACCTTC. Its protein product is CASSQGPSSRYTF. The rearrangement links TRBV12-3 or TRBV12-4 to TRBJ1-2; weak D call: TRBD1 (5 bases). Trimming cost V 6 bases and J 9 bases, with 17 bases left between them. The CDR3 length is 13 residues.

This chain joins TRBV18 and TRBJ2-7; no clear D. The germline V and J ends were trimmed by 2 bases and 2 bases, with 19 bases remaining between them. CDR1 and CDR2 (germline): KGHSH, LQKENI. The CDR3 has 17 residues. CDR3 in amino acids: CASSPYPRHMGTYEQYF. The CDR3, as DNA: TGTGCCAGCTCACCATACCCTCGGCATATGGGTACCTACGAGCAGTACTTC.

This clonotype has only a few counts. The chain links TRBV5-1 to TRBJ2-7; the D is unclear. V was pared by 0 bases and J by 2 bases, with 9 bases between. The CDR3 is 14 amino acids. The germline V gene has CDR1 SGHRS and CDR2 YFSETQ. CDR3 protein: CASSLGGRTYEQYF. The CDR3 DNA reads as TGCGCCAGCAGCTTGGGTGGCAGAACCTACGAGCAGTACTTC.

The V and J genes are TRBV4-1 and TRBJ1-2; the D gene is possibly TRBD1 (6 bases). Germline V gene data show CDR1 as MGHRA and CDR2 as YSYEKL. This CDR3 contains 17 residues. V dropped 0 bases and J dropped 6 bases, with 20 bases sitting between them. DNA of the CDR3: TGCGCCAGCAGCCAAGACGGGGGGCAGCCTTTACTGGATGGCTACACCTTC. Translated, it gives CASSQDGGQPLLDGYTF.

There are a few counts of this clonotype. V and J are TRBV20-1 and TRBJ1-1, with TRBD1 identical over 9 bases. The germline CDR1 and CDR2 sequences are DFQATT and SNEGSKA (reference sequence). V dropped 5 bases and J dropped 1; count of bases not matched to a gene: 2. CDR3 length equals 13 residues. CDR3: CSARTGANTEAFF. The CDR3 DNA reads TGCAGTGCTCGGACAGGGGCGAACACTGAAGCTTTCTTT.

This clonotype was observed a handful of times. This chain links TRBV10-3 with TRBJ2-7, with a possible D match to TRBD1 (5 bases). Between the trimmed V and J ends, which lost 1 base and 6 bases, there was a span of 13 bases. This CDR3 has 14 amino acids. In germline, CDR1 is ENHRY, CDR2 SYGVKD. The CDR3 loop reads CAISELSQGSEQYF. For the CDR3, the DNA is TGTGCCATCAGTGAGTTGTCCCAGGGTTCCGAGCAGTACTTC.

There are many counts of this clonotype. The chain links TRBV5-1 to TRBJ2-4; 9 bases are shared with TRBD1. The V gene's germline CDR1 is SGHRS and CDR2 YFSETQ. V dropped 4 bases and J dropped 15; count of bases not matched to a gene: 23. This CDR3 comprises 17 residues. The CDR3 loop reads CASSPWAQDRGDRGRYF. As DNA, the CDR3 is TGCGCCAGCAGCCCCTGGGCCCAGGACAGGGGTGACCGGGGGCGGTACTTC.

This clonotype was observed a handful of times. The rearrangement uses TRBV12-3 or TRBV12-4 and TRBJ2-7, with D possibly being TRBD1 or TRBD2 (5 bases each). Trimming removed 4 bases at V and 2 bases at J, with 12 bases between. This CDR3 has 14 residues. CDR3 amino acids: CASSSGTHAYEQYF. The CDR3 DNA reads as TGTGCCAGCAGTTCCGGGACCCACGCCTACGAGCAGTACTTC.

The chain joins TRBV24-1 to TRBJ2-3; 8 bases are shared with TRBD2. The CDR3 covers 14 residues. Unmatched junction bases numbered 4, after V lost 7 bases and J lost 2 bases. Looked up from germline, CDR1 is KGHDR and CDR2 is SFDVKD. The CDR3 DNA reads TGTGCCACCAGGGGAGCGGGGGCCACAGATACGCAGTATTTT. This translates into CATRGAGATDTQYF.

The V call is TRBV29-1, the J call TRBJ2-1; D uncertain. The V gene lost 7 bases and the J gene lost 6 bases, with 10 bases spanning the gap. Looked up from germline, CDR1 is SQVTM and CDR2 is ANQGSEA. There are 11 residues in the CDR3. The CDR3 protein is CSGSPANEQFF. The DNA of the CDR3 is TGCAGCGGGAGCCCCGCCAATGAGCAGTTCTTC.

This clonotype was seen more than once but under ten times. The chain links TRBV6-2 or TRBV6-3 to TRBJ2-1, with D hard to call. Trimming pared 0 bases from V and 6 bases from J, leaving 12 bases between. This CDR3 comprises 15 residues. The germline gives CDR1 MNHEY, CDR2 SVGEGT. CDR3 sequence (DNA): TGTGCCAGCAGTTACTCGACAATTAGCCTCAATGAGCAGTTCTTC. Amino acids: CASSYSTISLNEQFF.

This clonotype was counted a few times. V usage is TRBV5-1 and J usage is TRBJ1-3; the D gene is possibly TRBD1 (5 bases). The CDR3 is 14 amino acids. From germline, CDR1 is SGHRS and CDR2 YFSETQ. V lost 0 bases, J lost 8 bases, and 12 bases lay in between. The CDR3 protein is CASSLGQGGDTIYF. The CDR3 region has the DNA TGCGCCAGCAGCTTGGGGCAGGGAGGGGACACCATATATTTT. The full variable domain, its missing parts supplied by reference TRBV5-1 and TRBJ1-3, is KAGVTQTPRYLIKTRGQQVTLSCSPISGHRSVSWYQQTPGQGLQFLFEYFSETQRNKGNFPGRFSGRQFSNSRSEMNVSTLELGDSALYLCASSLGQGGDTIYFGEGSWLTVV.

At least ten counts were recorded for this clonotype. This sequence joins TRBV7-9 and TRBJ1-4; D not resolved. CDR1 and CDR2 (germline): SEHNR, FQNEAQ (reference sequence). V lost 0 bases, J lost 0 bases, and 2 bases lay in between. The CDR3 has 14 residues. CDR3 in DNA: TGTGCCAGCAGCTTAGCAGCAACTAATGAAAAACTGTTTTTT. It yields the protein CASSLAATNEKLFF.

This chain connects TRBV25-1 to TRBJ2-5, with TRBD1 matching 7 bases. Germline V CDR1 and CDR2: MGHDK, SYGVNS. The CDR3 sequence is 13 residues long. V trimming: 6 bases; J trimming: 4 bases; junction bases outside the gene matches: 5. Here the CDR3 DNA reads TGTGCCAGCAGACAGGGGTGGGGAGAGACCCAGTACTTC. This codes for CASRQGWGETQYF. The complete variable domain, with remaining parts taken from reference TRBV25-1 and TRBJ2-5, reads EADIYQTPRYLVIGTGKKITLECSQTMGHDKMYWYQQDPGMELHLIHYSYGVNSTEKGDLSSESTVSRIRTEHFPLTLESARPSHTSQYLCASRQGWGETQYFGPGTRLLVL.

This clonotype was observed a handful of times. The genes are TRBV7-2 and TRBJ1-2; 11 bases match TRBD1. Germline CDR1 is SGHTA and CDR2 is FQGNSA. V was clipped by 5 bases and J by 5 bases; unmatched bases: 7. This CDR3 contains 15 residues. The CDR3 sequence: CASSRPGQGVYGYTF. The DNA of the CDR3 is TGTGCCAGCAGCCGTCCGGGACAGGGGGTATATGGCTACACCTTC.

This clonotype was detected only a few times. The chain carries TRBV2 and TRBJ2-2, with D possibly TRBD2 on 6 matching bases. The length of the CDR3 is 13 residues. The ends were cut back, 4 bases at V and 6 bases at J, with 9 bases in the middle. In germline, CDR1 is SNHLY, CDR2 FYNNEI. This chain's CDR3 is CASSVSGAGELFF. In DNA, the CDR3 is TGTGCCAGCAGTGTCTCGGGGGCCGGGGAGCTGTTTTTT.

V gene TRBV3-1 combines with J gene TRBJ1-6; D gene uncertain. Between the trimmed V and J ends, which lost 5 bases and 0 bases, there was a span of 14 bases. CDR1 and CDR2 (germline): LGHDT, YNNKEL (reference sequence). CDR3 size: 17 residues. CDR3 sequence (DNA): TGTGCCAGCAGCACTCGGATACAGCGCTCCTATAATTCACCCCTCCACTTT. Its protein is CASSTRIQRSYNSPLHF.

The table lists this clonotype with a few counts. The J gene is TRBJ2-7, the V gene TRBV7-6, with TRBD1 as a possible D gene (6 bases). V was trimmed by 4 bases and J by 5 bases, leaving 15 bases between them. There are 14 residues in the CDR3. Germline CDR1 reads SGHVS; CDR2 reads FNYEAQ. In DNA form, the CDR3 reads TGTGCCAGCAGCTCCCCCGGGACACTTGACGAGCAGTACGTC. Amino acids: CASSSPGTLDEQYV.

This clonotype was detected only a few times. The V and J genes are TRBV7-2 and TRBJ2-1; 13 bases fit TRBD2. From germline, CDR1 is SGHTA and CDR2 FQGNSA. The CDR3 totals 15 residues. Losses at the gene ends were 5 bases for V and 10 bases for J; bases not matched to a gene: 8. CDR3 amino acids: CASSLGLAGAGEQFF. The CDR3, as DNA: TGTGCCAGCAGCCTAGGACTAGCGGGGGCTGGGGAGCAGTTCTTC.

This clonotype was recorded many times. The chain combines TRBV4-3 with TRBJ2-2; 11 nucleotides line up with TRBD2. This CDR3 has 18 amino acids. V was clipped by 2 bases and J by 7 bases; unmatched bases: 12. CDR1 LGHNA and CDR2 YSLEER come from the germline V gene. The CDR3 DNA reads as TGCGCCAGCAGCCAAATTACTGGGACTAGCGGCGGTGGCGGGGAGCTGTTTTTT. Translation gives CASSQITGTSGGGGELFF.

This chain uses TRBV28 with TRBJ1-1; D gene uncertain. The germline V gene has CDR1 MDHEN and CDR2 SYDVKM. The CDR3 runs to 15 residues. Trimming took off 4 bases at V and 4 bases at J, with 16 bases between the two ends. The DNA for the CDR3 is TGTGCCAGCAGTTCTAACTCCGGACGGAGCACTGAAGCTTTCTTT. It encodes CASSSNSGRSTEAFF.